The next 4 T cell receptor beta chains were all read from a single sample in a study of T-cell memory formation after mild COVID-19 (dated by TCRdb to the early 2020s). The library came from 5' RACE. TCRdb lists the instrument as Illumina NovaSeq 6000. TCRdb's own reprocessing of the public reads used fastp at Q25 and MiXCR and kept productive beta chains. Rows merge per CDR3 protein into single entries with the most common DNA and genes. In all, the sample holds roughly 350,000 distinct CDR3 sequences, and around 13% of those were seen once. The ten top clones hold approximately 22% of the sample. Sequenced: PBMCs or a T cell subset sorted from them (not recorded which). These receptors were taken from a man younger than 35 who had mild COVID-19 (a few samples of this study predate the infection). The sample titles of this study are shuffled in the database, so cell type and time point are left out; the donor was told from shared clones.

The table lists this clonotype with many counts. The rearrangement uses TRBV6-2 or TRBV6-3 and TRBJ2-1; D gene unclear. Germline V CDR1 and CDR2: MNHEY, SVGEGT. The CDR3 totals 15 residues. Trimming removed 5 bases from V and 8 bases from J, with 19 bases in between. The CDR3 spells CASSPTRTRGDEQFF. The CDR3 bases are TGTGCCAGCAGTCCGACCCGGACCAGAGGCGATGAGCAGTTCTTC.

This clonotype was seen a few times. The rearrangement uses TRBV25-1 and TRBJ2-5; 7 bases agree with TRBD1. This CDR3 comprises 15 residues. V dropped 4 bases and J dropped 5; count of bases not matched to a gene: 10. Germline V lookup: CDR1 MGHDK, CDR2 SYGVNS. The CDR3: CASSGWRGGGETQYF. CDR3 coding DNA: TGTGCCAGCAGTGGTTGGAGAGGGGGCGGGGAGACCCAGTACTTC.

In this sample, this clonotype turned up many times. The genes are TRBV5-1 and TRBJ1-6, with 7 positions matching TRBD1. After removal of 5 bases from V and 9 bases from J, the junction contained 17 bases not matched to a gene. Germline lookup yields CDR1 SGHRS and CDR2 YFSETQ. This CDR3 has 17 residues. The DNA of the CDR3 is TGCGCCAGCAGTTTGATCGGAACAGGGGCAGCGGGTTCACCCCTCCACTTT. Translated: CASSLIGTGAAGSPLHF.

The chain combines TRBV7-2 with TRBJ2-3; the match to TRBD2 covers 7 bases. V shed 1 base and J 2 bases; nucleotides not matched to a gene: 3. The CDR3 is made up of 15 amino acids. In germline, CDR1 is SGHTA, CDR2 FQGNSA. CDR3 sequence reads: CASSLELASTDTQYF. As DNA, the CDR3 is TGTGCCAGCAGCTTAGAACTAGCGTCCACAGATACGCAGTATTTT.